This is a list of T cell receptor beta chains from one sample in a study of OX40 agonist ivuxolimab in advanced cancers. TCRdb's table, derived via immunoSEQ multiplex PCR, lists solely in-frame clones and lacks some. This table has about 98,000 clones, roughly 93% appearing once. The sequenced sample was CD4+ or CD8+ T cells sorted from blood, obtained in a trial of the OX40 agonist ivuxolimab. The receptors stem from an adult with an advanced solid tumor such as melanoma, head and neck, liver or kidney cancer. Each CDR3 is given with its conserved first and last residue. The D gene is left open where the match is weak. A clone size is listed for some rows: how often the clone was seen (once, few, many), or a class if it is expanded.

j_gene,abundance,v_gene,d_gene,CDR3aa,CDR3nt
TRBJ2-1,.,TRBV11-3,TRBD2,CASSLRPLAGYNEQFF,TGTGCCAGCAGCTTAAGGCCACTAGCGGGATACAATGAGCAGTTCTTC
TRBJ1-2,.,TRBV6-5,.,CASSGGRGYTF,TGTGCCAGCAGTGGCGGGCGCGGCTACACCTTC
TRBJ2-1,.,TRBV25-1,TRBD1,CASSDPTGASYNEQFF,TGTGCCAGCAGTGATCCGACAGGGGCTTCCTACAATGAGCAGTTCTTC
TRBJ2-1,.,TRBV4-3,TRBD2,CASSQALLAGGGNEQFF,TGCGCCAGCAGCCAAGCCCTCCTAGCGGGGGGTGGTAATGAGCAGTTCTTC
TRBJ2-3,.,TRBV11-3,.,CASSLGQLFSPGTQYF,TGTGCCAGCAGCTTAGGACAGCTCTTTTCCCCAGGTACGCAGTATTTT
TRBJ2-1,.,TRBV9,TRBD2,CASSVTSGSFHEQFF,TGTGCCAGCAGCGTCACTAGCGGGAGCTTCCATGAGCAGTTCTTC
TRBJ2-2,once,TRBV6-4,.,CASSDSYRAGTGELFF,TGTGCCAGCAGTGACTCCTACAGGGCGGGCACCGGGGAGCTGTTTTTT
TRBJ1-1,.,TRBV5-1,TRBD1,CASSLGPGTGGTTEAFF,TGCGCCAGCAGCTTGGGTCCCGGGACAGGGGGGACCACTGAAGCTTTCTTT
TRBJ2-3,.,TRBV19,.,CASSMYGGTDTQYF,TGTGCCAGTAGTATGTACGGGGGCACAGATACGCAGTATTTT
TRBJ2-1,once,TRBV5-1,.,CASSLARQSFNEQFF,TGCGCCAGCAGCTTGGCCCGACAGAGCTTCAATGAGCAGTTCTTC
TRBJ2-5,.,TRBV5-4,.,CASSSQETQYF,TGTGCCAGCAGCTCCCAAGAGACCCAGTACTTC
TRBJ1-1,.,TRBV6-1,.,CASDKNTEAFF,TGTGCCAGCGACAAGAACACTGAAGCTTTCTTT
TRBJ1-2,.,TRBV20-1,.,CSARDGYGYTF,TGCAGTGCTAGAGATGGGTATGGCTACACCTTC
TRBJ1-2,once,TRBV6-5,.,CASSLTRQDHGYTF,TGTGCCAGCAGTCTTACCAGACAGGACCATGGCTACACCTTC
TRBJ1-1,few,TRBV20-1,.,CSAYRGNEAFF,TGCAGTGCCTACCGCGGAAATGAAGCTTTCTTT
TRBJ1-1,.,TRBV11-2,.,CASSLDLETEAFF,TGTGCCAGCAGCTTAGATCTGGAGACTGAAGCTTTCTTT
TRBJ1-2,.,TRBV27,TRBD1,CASSTTGTGGAYGYTF,TGTGCCAGCAGTACCACCGGGACAGGGGGCGCTTATGGCTACACCTTC
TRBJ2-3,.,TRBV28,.,CASSLYEDITFGSTDTQYF,TGTGCCAGCAGTTTATACGAGGATATCACTTTTGGAAGCACAGATACGCAGTATTTT
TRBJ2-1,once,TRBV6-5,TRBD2,CASSYLGLAGGEQFF,TGTGCCAGCAGTTACTTGGGACTAGCGGGGGGTGAGCAGTTCTTC
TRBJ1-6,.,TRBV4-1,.,CASSQVSPPLMRGSPLHF,TGCGCCAGCAGCCAAGTATCCCCCCCCTTGATGAGAGGATCACCCCTCCACTTT
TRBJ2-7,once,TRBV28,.,CASSTRDPIPYEQYF,TGTGCCAGCAGCACCAGGGACCCCATCCCCTACGAGCAGTACTTC
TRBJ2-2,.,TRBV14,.,CASSQGAEELFF,TGTGCCAGCAGCCAGGGGGCCGAGGAGCTGTTTTTT
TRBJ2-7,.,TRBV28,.,CASSLLGKNYEQYF,TGTGCCAGCAGTCTCCTGGGGAAAAACTACGAGCAGTACTTC
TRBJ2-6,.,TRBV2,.,CASSENAGANVLTF,TGTGCCAGCAGTGAAAACGCTGGGGCCAACGTCCTGACTTTC
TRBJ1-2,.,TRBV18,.,CASSEGDSSGYTF,TGTGCCAGCTCTGAGGGGGATTCTTCTGGCTACACCTTC
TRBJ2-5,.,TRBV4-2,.,CASSRALGIQETQYF,TGTGCCAGCAGCCGTGCATTGGGAATACAAGAGACCCAGTACTTC
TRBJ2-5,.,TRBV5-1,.,CASSLYGTSETQYF,TGCGCCAGCAGCTTGTACGGCACCTCTGAGACCCAGTACTTC
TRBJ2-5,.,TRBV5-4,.,CASSLKDTGETQYF,TGTGCCAGCAGCTTGAAGGATACGGGAGAGACCCAGTACTTC
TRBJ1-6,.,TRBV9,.,CASSAVARGNSPLHF,TGTGCCAGCAGCGCAGTAGCTAGGGGAAATTCACCCCTCCACTTT
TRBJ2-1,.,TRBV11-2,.,CASTMGPPYNEQFF,TGTGCCAGCACCATGGGTCCCCCCTACAATGAGCAGTTCTTC
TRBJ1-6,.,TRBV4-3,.,CASSQDLSGRSYNSPLHF,TGCGCCAGCAGCCAAGATTTGTCAGGGAGGTCCTATAATTCACCCCTCCACTTT
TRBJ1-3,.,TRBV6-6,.,CASTPGYTSGNTIYF,TGTGCCAGCACCCCAGGGTATACCTCTGGAAACACCATATATTTT